A selection of T cell receptor beta chains follows, all from one sample in a study of blood T cell repertoires in COVID-19. The protocol was immunoSEQ multiplex PCR, while the TCRdb copy is restricted to in-frame clones and leaves out a portion. The table has roughly 80,000 clones, approximately 90% seen once. Sequenced material: peripheral blood. The receptor source for this set is a woman aged 80 or over with acute or convalescent COVID-19. Both conserved end residues are part of each CDR3. Each record gives: D gene, V gene, J gene, CDR3 protein. The D gene is left open where the match is weak.

D: NA; V: TRBV3-1/TRBV3-2; J: TRBJ2-3; CDR3: CASSPSLGQVSTDTQYF
D: TRBD1; V: TRBV7-9; J: TRBJ1-5; CDR3: CASSLGTGPEQPQHF
D: NA; V: TRBV11-3; J: TRBJ2-2; CDR3: CASSLATGGTGELFF
D: NA; V: TRBV7-9; J: TRBJ1-2; CDR3: CASKSDSSYGYTF
D: TRBD1; V: TRBV5-1; J: TRBJ2-3; CDR3: CASSLDRGSTDTQYF
D: NA; V: TRBV7-2; J: TRBJ2-6; CDR3: CATGQSQAWANVLTF
D: NA; V: TRBV6-5; J: TRBJ2-7; CDR3: CASSSRSAGSSYEQYF
D: TRBD2; V: TRBV19; J: TRBJ2-7; CDR3: CASSGGVYEQYF
D: TRBD1; V: TRBV6-5; J: TRBJ1-2; CDR3: CATLNRGTFGYTF
D: TRBD1; V: TRBV9; J: TRBJ2-7; CDR3: CASSARDRDHEQYF
D: NA; V: TRBV12-3/TRBV12-4; J: TRBJ1-2; CDR3: CASSRGGWGGYTF
D: NA; V: TRBV4-3; J: TRBJ1-4; CDR3: CASSQEAITATTNEKLFF
D: NA; V: TRBV12-3/TRBV12-4; J: TRBJ2-5; CDR3: CASSLSNQETQYF
D: NA; V: TRBV18; J: TRBJ1-4; CDR3: CASSTGIGEKLFF
D: TRBD2; V: TRBV5-4; J: TRBJ2-7; CDR3: CASSLKTSGSFYEQYF
D: TRBD2; V: TRBV5-1; J: TRBJ2-7; CDR3: CASSLTSGRREQYF
D: TRBD2; V: TRBV6-5; J: TRBJ2-7; CDR3: CASSPGGKSSYEQYF
D: TRBD2; V: TRBV11-3; J: TRBJ2-2; CDR3: CASSRASGNTGELFF
D: NA; V: TRBV7-2; J: TRBJ2-3; CDR3: CASSPALGGDTQYF
D: NA; V: TRBV27; J: TRBJ1-5; CDR3: CASSPLRNSNQPQHF
D: NA; V: TRBV7-2; J: TRBJ2-4; CDR3: CASSLSARIQYF
D: NA; V: TRBV5-4; J: TRBJ1-2; CDR3: CASSLRGGEAYGYTF